Listed below are T cell receptor beta chains from one sample, sequenced in a study of response to subunit inactivated influenza vaccine. Each CDR3 protein is one row after TCRdb ran MiXCR on the RT-PCR reads. The data show about 830,000 distinct CDR3 sequences, about 18% seen once. Sequences were derived from PBMCs from blood, sampled roughly 5 days after vaccination. The receptor source for this set is a man over 45 who received an inactivated influenza vaccine. CDR3s include the opening cysteine and the closing phenylalanine or tryptophan. Each record gives: J gene, clone size, V gene, D gene, CDR3 protein, CDR3 DNA. A D gene is named only where the DNA matches it firmly. Size values are once, few and many counts, or a class for expanded clones, and some rows have none.

j_gene: TRBJ2-3; abundance: few; v_gene: TRBV11-2; d_gene: -; CDR3aa: CASSTGNLLLPSTDTQYF; CDR3nt: TGTGCCAGCAGCACGGGGAACCTGCTATTGCCTAGCACAGATACGCAGTATTTT
j_gene: TRBJ2-7; abundance: few; v_gene: TRBV4-1; d_gene: -; CDR3aa: CASSAPGGTYEQYF; CDR3nt: TGCGCCAGCAGCGCCCCCGGGGGAACCTACGAGCAGTACTTC
j_gene: TRBJ2-7; abundance: few; v_gene: TRBV10-3; d_gene: TRBD2; CDR3aa: CAISDYGRYSEQYF; CDR3nt: TGTGCCATCAGTGATTACGGGAGGTACAGCGAGCAGTACTTC
j_gene: TRBJ2-3; abundance: -; v_gene: TRBV6-5; d_gene: TRBD2; CDR3aa: CASSYSTSGSRTDTQYF; CDR3nt: TGTGCCAGCAGTTACTCGACTAGCGGGAGTCGGACAGATACGCAGTATTTT
j_gene: TRBJ2-1; abundance: few; v_gene: TRBV5-1; d_gene: -; CDR3aa: CASSFLGASNEQFF; CDR3nt: TGCGCCAGCAGCTTTTTGGGGGCCTCCAATGAGCAGTTCTTC
j_gene: TRBJ1-2; abundance: -; v_gene: TRBV12-3/TRBV12-4; d_gene: -; CDR3aa: CASSRVSGKGYTF; CDR3nt: TGTGCCTCCAGCAGGGTTTCGGGGAAGGGCTACACCTTC
j_gene: TRBJ2-1; abundance: -; v_gene: TRBV11-3; d_gene: -; CDR3aa: CASSPGTVAYNEQFF; CDR3nt: TGTGCCAGCAGCCCGGGGACGGTGGCCTACAATGAGCAGTTCTTC
j_gene: TRBJ2-1; abundance: few; v_gene: TRBV20-1; d_gene: -; CDR3aa: CSARPTGFSYNEQFF; CDR3nt: TGCAGTGCTCGCCCGACGGGTTTCTCCTACAATGAGCAGTTCTTC
j_gene: TRBJ2-3; abundance: -; v_gene: TRBV5-1; d_gene: -; CDR3aa: CASSLAGQSWTDTQYF; CDR3nt: TGCGCCAGCAGCTTGGCCGGACAGTCTTGGACAGATACGCAGTATTTT
j_gene: TRBJ2-7; abundance: -; v_gene: TRBV27; d_gene: TRBD1; CDR3aa: CASKVSAGGFYEQYF; CDR3nt: TGTGCCAGCAAAGTGTCAGCAGGGGGCTTCTACGAGCAGTACTTC
j_gene: TRBJ2-1; abundance: few; v_gene: TRBV7-9; d_gene: -; CDR3aa: CASSWISSSSYNEQFF; CDR3nt: TGTGCCAGCAGCTGGATAAGTAGTAGCTCCTACAATGAGCAGTTCTTC
j_gene: TRBJ2-2; abundance: -; v_gene: TRBV4-2; d_gene: -; CDR3aa: CASSQEIRLRGTGELFF; CDR3nt: TGTGCCAGCAGCCAAGAAATAAGGCTACGGGGGACCGGGGAGCTGTTTTTT
j_gene: TRBJ2-3; abundance: few; v_gene: TRBV7-2; d_gene: TRBD2; CDR3aa: CASRQTSGRVDTQYF; CDR3nt: TGTGCCAGCAGACAGACTAGCGGGAGGGTAGATACGCAGTATTTT
j_gene: TRBJ2-1; abundance: -; v_gene: TRBV2; d_gene: TRBD2; CDR3aa: CASSSTGTRHNEQFF; CDR3nt: TGTGCCAGCAGTTCAACCGGGACTAGGCACAATGAGCAGTTCTTC
j_gene: TRBJ1-2; abundance: few; v_gene: TRBV20-1; d_gene: -; CDR3aa: CITTGRIYGYTF; CDR3nt: TGCATAACGACAGGCCGTATCTATGGCTACACCTTC
j_gene: TRBJ2-3; abundance: few; v_gene: TRBV7-2; d_gene: -; CDR3aa: CASSVDISTDTQYF; CDR3nt: TGTGCCAGCAGCGTTGATATTAGCACAGATACGCAGTATTTT
j_gene: TRBJ2-3; abundance: -; v_gene: TRBV15; d_gene: TRBD2; CDR3aa: CATSREGMTWEGPTDTQYF; CDR3nt: TGTGCCACCAGCAGAGAGGGTATGACGTGGGAGGGCCCTACAGATACGCAGTATTTT
j_gene: TRBJ2-7; abundance: -; v_gene: TRBV7-3; d_gene: -; CDR3aa: CASSLNSLYEQYF; CDR3nt: TGTGCCAGCAGCTTAAACTCCCTTTACGAGCAGTACTTC
j_gene: TRBJ1-2; abundance: -; v_gene: TRBV20-1; d_gene: TRBD1; CDR3aa: CSARGTGLSDYGYTF; CDR3nt: TGCAGTGCTAGAGGGACAGGGCTCTCAGACTATGGCTACACCTTC
j_gene: TRBJ2-1; abundance: many; v_gene: TRBV15; d_gene: -; CDR3aa: CATSRDDWPPYNEQFF; CDR3nt: TGTGCCACCAGCAGAGACGACTGGCCTCCCTACAATGAGCAGTTCTTC
j_gene: TRBJ2-1; abundance: -; v_gene: TRBV4-2; d_gene: -; CDR3aa: CASSQDMLGWMFF; CDR3nt: TGTGCCAGCAGCCAAGATATGCTAGGGTGGATGTTCTTC
j_gene: TRBJ2-1; abundance: many; v_gene: TRBV12-3/TRBV12-4; d_gene: TRBD1; CDR3aa: CASSKGQYNEQFF; CDR3nt: TGTGCCAGCAGTAAGGGACAGTACAATGAGCAGTTCTTC
j_gene: TRBJ1-3; abundance: few; v_gene: TRBV7-2; d_gene: -; CDR3aa: CASSLMGTGNTIYF; CDR3nt: TGTGCCAGCAGCTTAATGGGAACTGGAAACACCATATATTTT
j_gene: TRBJ2-5; abundance: -; v_gene: TRBV7-2; d_gene: -; CDR3aa: CASSLPSGETQYF; CDR3nt: TGTGCCAGCAGCTTACCATCGGGGGAGACCCAGTACTTC
j_gene: TRBJ2-3; abundance: -; v_gene: TRBV7-2; d_gene: -; CDR3aa: CASSSKQSDTQYF; CDR3nt: TGTGCCAGCAGCTCTAAACAGTCGGATACGCAGTATTTT
j_gene: TRBJ2-7; abundance: once; v_gene: TRBV18; d_gene: -; CDR3aa: CASSPDRSLSYEQYF; CDR3nt: TGTGCCAGCTCACCCGACAGGAGCCTGTCCTACGAGCAGTACTTC
j_gene: TRBJ1-4; abundance: few; v_gene: TRBV20-1; d_gene: -; CDR3aa: CSATQGGKLFF; CDR3nt: TGCAGTGCTACCCAAGGGGGGAAACTGTTTTTT